This TCR beta chain came from a study of CD8 T cells in ankylosing spondylitis. TCRdb independently ran MiXCR on the 5' RACE reads; one entry per CDR3 protein. The sample includes about 160,000 distinct CDR3 sequences, 9.8% of them seen just once. Comment on this clonotype: The junction and the germline gene differ at one end; a read error may be behind it.

The CDR3 runs 15 residues. Looked up from germline, CDR1 is MNHEY and CDR2 is SVGAGI. This clonotype was sampled from a female donor with ankylosing spondylitis or in good health (not recorded which). Sequenced input: blood, either unsorted or a sorted T cell fraction (not recorded which). This chain uses TRBV6-5 with TRBJ2-1; 8 bases are shared with TRBD2. This CDR3 is CTSSYGGGGYNEQFF. CDR3 nucleotides: TGTACCAGCAGTTACGGGGGCGGGGGGTACAATGAGCAGTTCTTC.